This is a list of T cell receptor beta chains from one sample in a study of beta chain features in type 1 diabetes. Sequencing was performed with immunoSEQ multiplex PCR; in TCRdb, only in-frame clones are kept and a portion is missing. The sample contains about 120,000 clones, about a sixth of which appear only once. Sequences were obtained from central memory CD4+ T cells from blood. These receptors came from a man aged 25 to 45 with type 1 diabetes. Each CDR3 is given with its conserved first and last residue.

v_call: TRBV5-4; cdr3_aa: CASSLYLGRPTQYF
v_call: TRBV6-5; cdr3_aa: CASSSQGQATGELFF
v_call: TRBV2; cdr3_aa: CASSEGSGWGYGYTF
v_call: TRBV7-2; cdr3_aa: CASSLGERYGQPQHF
v_call: TRBV30; cdr3_aa: CAWTTGLGESDTQYF
v_call: TRBV7-2; cdr3_aa: CASSLDRGAYNEQFF
v_call: TRBV7-2; cdr3_aa: CASKTSGTSYEQYF
v_call: TRBV5-4; cdr3_aa: CASSRNVEPDTQYF
v_call: TRBV10-3; cdr3_aa: CAISDISGGQLNF
v_call: TRBV2; cdr3_aa: CASRGGSYEQYF
v_call: TRBV18; cdr3_aa: CASSPSRDGYGYTF
v_call: TRBV9; cdr3_aa: CASSVVPGGTYEQYF
v_call: TRBV7-6; cdr3_aa: CASSTPYGGTYNEQFF
v_call: TRBV29-1; cdr3_aa: CSVEGQGGYEQYF
v_call: TRBV5-6; cdr3_aa: CASSVIGTGYTDTQYF
v_call: TRBV30; cdr3_aa: CAWSVYGNTGELFF
v_call: TRBV18; cdr3_aa: CASSLAGGSYEQYF
v_call: TRBV12-2; cdr3_aa: CASRPLRGLYF
v_call: TRBV23-1; cdr3_aa: CASSQAGTGQETQYF
v_call: TRBV7-9; cdr3_aa: CASSPQDRGNNQPQHF
v_call: TRBV5-1; cdr3_aa: CASSLDRGSGEQYF
v_call: TRBV5-1; cdr3_aa: CASSLGQGDGYTF
v_call: TRBV21-1; cdr3_aa: CASSKAPGQMSETQYF
v_call: TRBV7-6; cdr3_aa: CASSPWTDTNTEAFF
v_call: TRBV30; cdr3_aa: CAWEVGGAKNIQYF
v_call: TRBV27; cdr3_aa: CASSLSGQRDSPLHF
v_call: TRBV5-4; cdr3_aa: CASSRGQRNEKLFF
v_call: TRBV20-1; cdr3_aa: CSANQGNEQFF
v_call: TRBV29-1; cdr3_aa: CSVGRTLGETQYF
v_call: TRBV6-1; cdr3_aa: CASSTGGSGTGELFF
v_call: TRBV7-6; cdr3_aa: CASSLQEGGYYEQYF
v_call: TRBV2; cdr3_aa: CASSGDSPTLNTEAFF
v_call: TRBV30; cdr3_aa: CAWSVRRRDSPLHF
v_call: TRBV7-9; cdr3_aa: CASSQRVYEQYF
v_call: TRBV7-2; cdr3_aa: CASSFDSSYNEQFF
v_call: TRBV18; cdr3_aa: CASSPDSSYEQYF
v_call: TRBV6-4; cdr3_aa: CASSEYMNTEAFF
v_call: TRBV5-1; cdr3_aa: CASSLLETPYNEQFF
v_call: TRBV6-5; cdr3_aa: CASSSGAEKKLFF
v_call: TRBV7-2; cdr3_aa: CASTLGGEKLFF
v_call: TRBV29-1; cdr3_aa: CSSPRIRDRGRPSSTGELFF